This T cell receptor beta chain was recovered during a study of blood T cell repertoires in COVID-19. Study-wide background: The analysed material was cDNA or gDNA that came from T cells, B-cell-depleted T cells, or PBMCs.

Original data processing: Cell counts per sample came from amplifying reference gene primers. Assay: immunoSEQ multiplex PCR; the TCRdb copy retains only in-frame clones and omits some. V, J and clone size derive from that table, while D and trimming were established from the DNA sequence. The data contain some 80,000 clones, 80% to 90% of them singletons. Of note for this clone: Other nucleotide sequences in the sample specify the same CDR3.

Germline values: CDR1 SGHRS, CDR2 YFSETQ. The CDR3 is made up of 15 amino acids. V gave up 0 bases and J gave up 4 bases, with 13 bases separating them. Followed over time, Seattle patients had been enrolled while infection was active. The receptor's source is a man aged 60 to 69 with COVID-19, enrolled during active disease. Sequencing was carried out using peripheral blood. The chain carries TRBV5-1 and TRBJ1-1; D gene ambiguous. DNA for the CDR3: TGCGCCAGCAGCTTGGCGCTAGGTGGAGGCACTGAAGCTTTCTTT. Translated, it gives CASSLALGGGTEAFF. The complete variable domain, with remaining parts taken from reference TRBV5-1 and TRBJ1-1, reads KAGVTQTPRYLIKTRGQQVTLSCSPISGHRSVSWYQQTPGQGLQFLFEYFSETQRNKGNFPGRFSGRQFSNSRSEMNVSTLELGDSALYLCASSLALGGGTEAFFGQGTRLTVV.